The source of this T cell receptor beta chain is a study of beta chain features in type 1 diabetes. The investigators reverse transcribed all of the isolated RNA, so they sequenced expressed TCRB transcripts. The assay was immunoSEQ multiplex PCR, and TCRdb's table has in-frame clones only and misses some. This sample has about 900,000 clones; roughly 17% occur once, and the top ten carry around 0.02%. Trimming pared 4 bases from V and 10 bases from J, leaving 18 bases between. The CDR3 is 14 amino acids. Per the germline V gene, CDR1 is SGDLS and CDR2 is YYNGEE. The specimen was naive CD4+ T cells from blood. The receptor was derived from a woman aged 18 to 35 in good health. The rearrangement links TRBV9 to TRBJ2-1, with D tentatively TRBD1 or TRBD2 (5 bases each). CDR3 in amino acids: CASSTPTWGSEQFF. As DNA, the CDR3 is TGTGCCAGCAGCACCCCTACGTGGGGGTCGGAGCAGTTCTTC.